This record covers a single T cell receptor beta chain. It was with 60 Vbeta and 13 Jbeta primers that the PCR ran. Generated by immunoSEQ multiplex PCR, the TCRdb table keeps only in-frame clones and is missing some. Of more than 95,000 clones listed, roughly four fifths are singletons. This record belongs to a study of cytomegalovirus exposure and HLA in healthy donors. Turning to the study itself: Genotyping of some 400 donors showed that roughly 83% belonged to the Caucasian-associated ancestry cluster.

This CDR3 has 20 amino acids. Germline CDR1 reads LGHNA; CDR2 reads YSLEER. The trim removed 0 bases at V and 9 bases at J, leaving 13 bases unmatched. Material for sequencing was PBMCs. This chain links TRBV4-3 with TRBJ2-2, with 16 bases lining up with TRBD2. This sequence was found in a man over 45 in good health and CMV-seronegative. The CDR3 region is CASSQEVGTSGGAGARELFF. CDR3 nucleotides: TGCGCCAGCAGCCAAGAGGTGGGGACTAGCGGGGGGGCCGGCGCCCGGGAGCTGTTTTTT.